The sequence of this T cell receptor (beta chain) was determined in a study of OX40 agonist ivuxolimab in advanced cancers. This clone was seen more than once but under ten times. Trimming cost V 7 bases and J 4 bases, with 17 bases left between them. Germline-derived CDR1 and CDR2 are SGHDT and YYEEEE. The CDR3 totals 15 residues. Generated by immunoSEQ multiplex PCR, the TCRdb table keeps only in-frame clones and is missing some. The data contain 75,000 to 100,000 clones, around 91% of them singletons. Sequences were derived from CD4+ or CD8+ T cells sorted from blood, sampled in a trial of the OX40 agonist ivuxolimab. The clonotype was recovered from an adult with an advanced solid tumor such as melanoma, head and neck, liver or kidney cancer. The chain has TRBV5-6 and TRBJ2-2, with TRBD2 as a possible D gene (6 bases). For the CDR3, the DNA is TGTGCCAGCGGATGGGCGGGGAGACTCACCGGGGAGCTGTTTTTT. It is translated as CASGWAGRLTGELFF.